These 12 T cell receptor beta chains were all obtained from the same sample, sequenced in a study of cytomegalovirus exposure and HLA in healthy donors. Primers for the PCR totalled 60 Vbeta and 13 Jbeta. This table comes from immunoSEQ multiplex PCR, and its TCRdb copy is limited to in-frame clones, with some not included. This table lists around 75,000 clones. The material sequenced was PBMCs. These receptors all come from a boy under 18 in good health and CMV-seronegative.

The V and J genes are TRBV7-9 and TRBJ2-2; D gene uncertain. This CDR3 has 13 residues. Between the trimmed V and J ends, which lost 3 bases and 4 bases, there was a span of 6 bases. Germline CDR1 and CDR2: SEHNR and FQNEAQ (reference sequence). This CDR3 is CASSLASTGELFF. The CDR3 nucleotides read TGTGCCAGCAGCTTGGCCAGCACCGGGGAGCTGTTTTTT.

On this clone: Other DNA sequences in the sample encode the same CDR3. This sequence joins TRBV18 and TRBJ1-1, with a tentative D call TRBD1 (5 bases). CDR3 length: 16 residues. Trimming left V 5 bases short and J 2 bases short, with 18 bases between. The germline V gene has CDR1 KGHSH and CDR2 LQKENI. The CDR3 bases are TGTGCCAGCTCATCTACTACCCCCGACAGAAACACTGAAGCTTTCTTT. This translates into CASSSTTPDRNTEAFF.

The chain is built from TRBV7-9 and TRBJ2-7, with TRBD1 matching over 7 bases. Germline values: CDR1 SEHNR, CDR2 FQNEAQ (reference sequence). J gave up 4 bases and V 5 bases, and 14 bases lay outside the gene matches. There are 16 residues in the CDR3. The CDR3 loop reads CASSIQTGRGSYEQYF. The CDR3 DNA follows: TGTGCCAGCAGCATCCAGACTGGCAGGGGGTCATACGAGCAGTACTTC.

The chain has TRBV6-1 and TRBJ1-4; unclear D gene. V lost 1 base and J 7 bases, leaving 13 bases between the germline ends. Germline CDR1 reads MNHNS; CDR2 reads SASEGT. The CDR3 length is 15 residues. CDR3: CASSEVRKSIEKLFF. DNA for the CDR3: TGTGCCAGCAGTGAAGTGAGGAAGTCGATTGAAAAACTGTTTTTT.

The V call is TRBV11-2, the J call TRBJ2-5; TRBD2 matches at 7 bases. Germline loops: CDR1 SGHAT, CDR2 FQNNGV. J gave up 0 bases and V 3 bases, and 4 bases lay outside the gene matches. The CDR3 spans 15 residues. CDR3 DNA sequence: TGTGCCAGCAGCTTGATCGGGAGGCACCAAGAGACCCAGTACTTC. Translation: CASSLIGRHQETQYF.

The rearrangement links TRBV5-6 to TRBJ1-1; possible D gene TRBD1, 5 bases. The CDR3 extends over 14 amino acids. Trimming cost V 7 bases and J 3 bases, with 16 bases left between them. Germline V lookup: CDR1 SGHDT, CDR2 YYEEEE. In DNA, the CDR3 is TGTGCCAGCCGTGTGGCGGGACGAGACACTGAAGCTTTCTTT. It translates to CASRVAGRDTEAFF. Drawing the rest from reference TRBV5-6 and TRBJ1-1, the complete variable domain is DAGVTQSPTHLIKTRGQQVTLRCSPKSGHDTVSWYQQALGQGPQFIFQYYEEEERQRGNFPDRFSGHQFPNYSSELNVNALLLGDSALYLCASRVAGRDTEAFFGQGTRLTVV.

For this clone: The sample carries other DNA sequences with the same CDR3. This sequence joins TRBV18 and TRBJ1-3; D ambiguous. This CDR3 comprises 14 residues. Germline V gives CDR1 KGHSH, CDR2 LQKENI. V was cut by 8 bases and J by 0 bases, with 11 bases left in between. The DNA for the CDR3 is TGTGCCAGCCGAGGGATAACCTCTGGAAACACCATATATTTT. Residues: CASRGITSGNTIYF. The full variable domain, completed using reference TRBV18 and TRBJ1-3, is NAGVMQNPRHLVRRRGQEARLRCSPMKGHSHVYWYRQLPEEGLKFMVYLQKENIIDESGMPKERFSAEFPKEGPSILRIQQVVRGDSAAYFCASRGITSGNTIYFGEGSWLTVV.

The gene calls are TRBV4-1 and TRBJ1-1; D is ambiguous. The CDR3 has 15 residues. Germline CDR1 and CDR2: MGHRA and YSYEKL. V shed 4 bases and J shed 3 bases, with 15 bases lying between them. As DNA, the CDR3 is TGCGCCAGCAGCCCCCCCGGGAATTGGGACACTGAAGCTTTCTTT. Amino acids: CASSPPGNWDTEAFF.

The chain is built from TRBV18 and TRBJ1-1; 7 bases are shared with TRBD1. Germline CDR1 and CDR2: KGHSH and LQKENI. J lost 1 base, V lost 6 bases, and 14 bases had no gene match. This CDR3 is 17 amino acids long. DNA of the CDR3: TGTGCCAGCTCCCCCGTTGGTGCGGGACAGCCGAACACTGAAGCTTTCTTT. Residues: CASSPVGAGQPNTEAFF. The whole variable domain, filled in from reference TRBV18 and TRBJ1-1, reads NAGVMQNPRHLVRRRGQEARLRCSPMKGHSHVYWYRQLPEEGLKFMVYLQKENIIDESGMPKERFSAEFPKEGPSILRIQQVVRGDSAAYFCASSPVGAGQPNTEAFFGQGTRLTVV.

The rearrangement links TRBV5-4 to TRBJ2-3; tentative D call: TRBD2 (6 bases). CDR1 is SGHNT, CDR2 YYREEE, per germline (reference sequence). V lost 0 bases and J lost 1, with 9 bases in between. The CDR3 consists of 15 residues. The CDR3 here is CASSLELAGTDTQYF. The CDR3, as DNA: TGTGCCAGCAGCTTGGAGTTAGCGGGCACAGATACGCAGTATTTT.

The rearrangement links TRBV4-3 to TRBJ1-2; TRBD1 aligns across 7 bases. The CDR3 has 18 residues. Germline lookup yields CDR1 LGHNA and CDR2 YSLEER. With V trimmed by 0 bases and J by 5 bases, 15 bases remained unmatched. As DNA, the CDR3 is TGCGCCAGCAGCCAAGATCGTCAGGGGGGTCGGGCCATTTATGGCTACACCTTC. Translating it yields CASSQDRQGGRAIYGYTF.

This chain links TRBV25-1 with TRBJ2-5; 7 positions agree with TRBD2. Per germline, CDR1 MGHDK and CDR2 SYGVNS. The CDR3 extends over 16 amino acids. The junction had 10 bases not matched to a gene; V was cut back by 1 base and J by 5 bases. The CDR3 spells CASSEFGGGPSETQYF. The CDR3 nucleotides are TGTGCCAGCAGTGAATTTGGGGGAGGGCCGTCGGAGACCCAGTACTTC.